This T cell receptor (beta chain) emerged from a study of blood T cell repertoires in COVID-19. Study summary: T cells, B-cell-depleted T cells, or PBMCs supplied cDNA or gDNA.

Authors' analysis steps: Estimated nucleated cell counts came from reference gene primer amplification. Here immunoSEQ multiplex PCR was the method, and the copy in TCRdb shows in-frame clones only, minus some. V and J calls plus clone size are reproduced from that table; the DNA served to infer D and trimming. The sample includes 80,000 to 95,000 clones, 86% seen only once; the top ten take 22%. V gave up 3 bases and J gave up 5 bases; unmatched junction bases: 3. The CDR3 extends over 13 amino acids. Germline V lookup: CDR1 LNHDA, CDR2 SQIVND (reference sequence). V usage is TRBV19 and J usage is TRBJ2-5; 7 bases fit TRBD2. The sample was peripheral blood. The TCR was taken from an elderly woman in a cohort sampled during active or convalescent COVID-19. CDR3 in DNA: TGTGCCAGTAGTATGCCCGGGGGGGAGACCCAGTACTTC. Protein sequence: CASSMPGGETQYF.